This TCR beta chain was sequenced for a study of CD8+ T cells in alopecia areata. After isolation, RNA underwent reverse transcription to generate cDNA as the sequencing template. TCRdb keeps only in-frame clones here, not all; method: immunoSEQ multiplex PCR. The table has some 110,000 clones, around two fifths seen once. It was from alopecia areata patients that lesional scalp punch biopsies and peripheral blood were collected. The CDR3 is made up of 15 amino acids. The V end was cut by 0 bases, the J end by 8 bases, with 14 bases between. In germline, CDR1 is SGHTA, CDR2 FQGNSA. As to this clone: Its antigen is not identified.

Notes on the study in general: Normal scalp showed lower clonality than lesional scalp, especially alopecia totalis/universalis.

This chain uses TRBV7-2 with TRBJ2-1; D gene uncertain. This receptor was taken from a human donor with alopecia areata. The specimen sequenced was CD4+ T cells sorted from blood. The CDR3 DNA reads TGTGCCAGCAGCTTAGCGGTCGATGTGGGCTATGAGCAGTTCTTC. Translating it yields CASSLAVDVGYEQFF. Supplemented by reference TRBV7-2 and TRBJ2-1, the full variable domain reads GAGVSQSPSNKVTEKGKDVELRCDPISGHTALYWYRQSLGQGLEFLIYFQGNSAPDKSGLPSDRFSAERTGGSVSTLTIQRTQQEDSAVYLCASSLAVDVGYEQFFGPGTRLTVL.